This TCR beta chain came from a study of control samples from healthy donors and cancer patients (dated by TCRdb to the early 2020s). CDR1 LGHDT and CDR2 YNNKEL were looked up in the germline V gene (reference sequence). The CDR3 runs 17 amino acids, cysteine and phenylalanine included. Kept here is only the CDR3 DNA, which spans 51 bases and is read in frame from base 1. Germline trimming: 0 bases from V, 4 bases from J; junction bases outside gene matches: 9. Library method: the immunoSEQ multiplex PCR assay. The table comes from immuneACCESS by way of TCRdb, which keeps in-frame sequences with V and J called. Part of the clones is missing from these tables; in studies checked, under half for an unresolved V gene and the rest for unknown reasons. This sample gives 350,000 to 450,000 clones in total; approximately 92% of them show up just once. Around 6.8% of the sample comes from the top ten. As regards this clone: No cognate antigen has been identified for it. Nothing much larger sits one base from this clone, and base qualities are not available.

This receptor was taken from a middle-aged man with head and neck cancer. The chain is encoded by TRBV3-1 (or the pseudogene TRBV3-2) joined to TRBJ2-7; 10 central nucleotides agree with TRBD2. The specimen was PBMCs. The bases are TGTGCCAGCAGCCAAGATTTGCTAGCGGGAGACTGGTACGAGCAGTACTTC. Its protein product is CASSQDLLAGDWYEQYF.